This T cell receptor beta chain was retrieved from a study of blood T cell repertoires in COVID-19. Profiled with immunoSEQ multiplex PCR; TCRdb holds only in-frame clones, not every one. This sample has some 160,000 clones, with roughly 93% found just once. Losses at the gene ends were 9 bases for V and 2 bases for J; bases not matched to a gene: 12. Germline CDR1 is SEHNR and CDR2 is FQNEAQ (reference sequence). This CDR3 is 15 amino acids long. The receptor comes from a man aged 18 to 29 with COVID-19, enrolled during active disease. This chain links TRBV7-9 with TRBJ1-1; 7 nucleotides agree with TRBD1. The sample comprised peripheral blood. The CDR3 here is CASPRGDSPNTEAFF. The CDR3 coding sequence is TGTGCCAGTCCACGCGGGGACAGCCCCAACACTGAAGCTTTCTTT. Based on the CDR3 plus reference TRBV7-9 and TRBJ1-1, the full variable domain is DTGVSQNPRHKITKRGQNVTFRCDPISEHNRLYWYRQTLGQGPEFLTYFQNEAQLEKSRLLSDRFSAERPKGSFSTLEIQRTEQGDSAMYLCASPRGDSPNTEAFFGQGTRLTVV.